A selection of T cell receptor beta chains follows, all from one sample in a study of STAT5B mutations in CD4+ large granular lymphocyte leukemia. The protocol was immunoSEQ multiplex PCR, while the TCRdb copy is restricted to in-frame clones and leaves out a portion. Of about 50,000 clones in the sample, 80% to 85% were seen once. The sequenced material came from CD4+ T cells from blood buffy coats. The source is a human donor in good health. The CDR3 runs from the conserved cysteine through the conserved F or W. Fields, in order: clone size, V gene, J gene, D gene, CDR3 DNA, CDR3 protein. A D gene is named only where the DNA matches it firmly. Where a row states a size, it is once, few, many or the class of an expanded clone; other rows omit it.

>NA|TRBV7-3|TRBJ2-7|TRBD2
TGTGCCAGCAGCTTAGGGGTAGCGGGAGGTATATTGGGCGAGCAGTACTTC
CASSLGVAGGILGEQYF
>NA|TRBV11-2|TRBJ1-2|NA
TGTGCCAGCAGCTTAGATATCGGGACTTACGGCTACACCTTC
CASSLDIGTYGYTF
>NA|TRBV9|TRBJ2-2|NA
TGTGCCAGCAGCGACTTCACCGGGATCATCACCGGGGAGCTGTTTTTT
CASSDFTGIITGELFF
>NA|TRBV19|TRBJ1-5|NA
TGTGCCAGTACCACGGCGCGAGGCAGCCGGGGGCCCCAGCATTTT
CASTTARGSRGPQHF
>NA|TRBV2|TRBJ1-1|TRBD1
TGTGCCAGCAGTGAGCTTGACAGGGGGACTGAAGCTTTCTTT
CASSELDRGTEAFF
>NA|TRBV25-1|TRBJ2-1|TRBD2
TGTGCCAGCAGTGAATCCGCTAGCGGGAGGGCCGGTGAGCAGTTCTTC
CASSESASGRAGEQFF
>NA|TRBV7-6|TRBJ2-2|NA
TGTGCCAGCAGCTTATGGACAGCCTCGAACGCCGGGGAGCTGTTTTTT
CASSLWTASNAGELFF
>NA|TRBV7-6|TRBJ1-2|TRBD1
TGTGCCAGCAGCCAAACCGGGACAGGGCTGCGAGACTATGGCTACACCTTC
CASSQTGTGLRDYGYTF
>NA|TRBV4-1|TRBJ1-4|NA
TGCGCCAGCAGCCAAGACCGGAAGGATGAAAAACTGTTTTTT
CASSQDRKDEKLFF
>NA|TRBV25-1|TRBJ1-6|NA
TGTGCCAGCAGTGAATTGGGGTCACCCCTCCACTTT
CASSELGSPLHF
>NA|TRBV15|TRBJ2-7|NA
TGTGCCACCAGCAGAGTTCTGGAGTCCTACGAGCAGTACTTC
CATSRVLESYEQYF
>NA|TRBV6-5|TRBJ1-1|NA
TGTGCCAGCAGTTACTCTCCAGCAGTGATGAACACTGAAGCTTTCTTT
CASSYSPAVMNTEAFF
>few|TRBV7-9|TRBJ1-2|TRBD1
TGTGCCAGCAGCATACCGACAGGGATTGGGGGCTACACCTTC
CASSIPTGIGGYTF
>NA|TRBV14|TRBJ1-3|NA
TGTGCCAGCAGCCAAGGCGGCGGAAACACCATATATTTT
CASSQGGGNTIYF
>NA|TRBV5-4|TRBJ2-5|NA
TGTGCCAGCAGCTTGGGGACAAGGAACGGGTACCAAGAGACCCAGTACTTC
CASSLGTRNGYQETQYF
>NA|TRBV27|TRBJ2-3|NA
TGTGCCAGCAGCCCAAACGTTGCCCTTCGGACGCAGTATTTT
CASSPNVALRTQYF
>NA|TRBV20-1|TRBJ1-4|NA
TGCAGTGCTACGGTTTGGGAAAAACTGTTTTTT
CSATVWEKLFF
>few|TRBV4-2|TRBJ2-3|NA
TGTGCCAGCAGCCCTTTCAACACAGATACGCAGTATTTT
CASSPFNTDTQYF
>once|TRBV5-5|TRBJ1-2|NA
TGTGCCAGCAGCTTGGCGCAGGGGAGAAACTATGGCTACACCTTC
CASSLAQGRNYGYTF
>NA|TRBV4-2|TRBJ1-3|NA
TGTGCCAGCAGCCAAGAGGGACGGTTGTCCGCCTCTGGAAACACCATATATTTT
CASSQEGRLSASGNTIYF
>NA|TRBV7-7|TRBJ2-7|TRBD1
TGTGCCAGCAGCATGGGACAGGGCAAATACGAGCAGTACTTC
CASSMGQGKYEQYF
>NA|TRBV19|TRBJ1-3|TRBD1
TGTGCCAGTAGTTCACAGGGGGCTCCGAACACCATATATTTT
CASSSQGAPNTIYF
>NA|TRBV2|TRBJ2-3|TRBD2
TGTGCCAGCAGTCCCTCAGCGGGGAGGGGCACAGATACGCAGTATTTT
CASSPSAGRGTDTQYF
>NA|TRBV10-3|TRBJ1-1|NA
TGTGCCATCAGTGAGACCCCGGACTCTGAAGCTTTCTTT
CAISETPDSEAFF
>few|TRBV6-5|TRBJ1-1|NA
TGTGCCAGCAGTTCCAACCTTAACACTGAAGCTTTCTTT
CASSSNLNTEAFF
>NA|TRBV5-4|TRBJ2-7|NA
TGTGCCAGCAGCTTGGTCGGACTAGGGGGAGACCAGCAGTACTTC
CASSLVGLGGDQQYF
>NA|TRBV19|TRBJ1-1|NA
TGTGCCAGTAGTATCGGAGTGGTGACTGAAGCTTTCTTT
CASSIGVVTEAFF
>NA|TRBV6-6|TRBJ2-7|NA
TGTGCCGCAGGGACGGTGCAGTACTTC
CAAGTVQYF
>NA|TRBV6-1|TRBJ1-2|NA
TGTGCCAGCAGTGAATCCTCAGGTGGTTACTATGGCTACACCTTC
CASSESSGGYYGYTF
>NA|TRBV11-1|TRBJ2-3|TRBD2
TGTGCCAGCAGCTTTGGGCTAGCGGAGGACACAGATACGCAGTATTTT
CASSFGLAEDTDTQYF
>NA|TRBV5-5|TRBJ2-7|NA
TGTGCCAGCAGCACAAACCGGGACGCACCGCGGGAGCAGTACTTC
CASSTNRDAPREQYF
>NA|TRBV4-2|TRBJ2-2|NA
TGTGCCAGCAGCCAAGTGTATATGGGGCCGGACACCGGGGAGCTGTTTTTT
CASSQVYMGPDTGELFF
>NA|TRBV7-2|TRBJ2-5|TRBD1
TGTGCCAGCAGCGGACGGACAGGGGGCGAGACCCAGTACTTC
CASSGRTGGETQYF
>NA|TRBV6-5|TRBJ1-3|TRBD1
TGTGCCAGCGGACGGGACAGGTCATTTGGAAACACCATATATTTT
CASGRDRSFGNTIYF
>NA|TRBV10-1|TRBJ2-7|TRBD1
TGCGCCAGCAGCAAGGGACAGGGGAACACCTACGAGCAGTACTTC
CASSKGQGNTYEQYF
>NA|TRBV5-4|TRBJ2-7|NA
TGTGCCAGCAGCTTGGCACCGTCCCTAGGCGAGCAGTACTTC
CASSLAPSLGEQYF
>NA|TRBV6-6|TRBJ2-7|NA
TGTGCCAGCAGTTACTCGCTTCGGGCTTTCGAGCAGTACTTC
CASSYSLRAFEQYF
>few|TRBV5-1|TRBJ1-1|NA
TGCGCCAGCAGCTTGATAAGGAACACTGAAGCTTTCTTT
CASSLIRNTEAFF
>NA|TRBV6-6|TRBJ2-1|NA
TGTGCCAGCAGTTACTCGACATGGGAGCGGAACGATGAGCAGTTCTTC
CASSYSTWERNDEQFF
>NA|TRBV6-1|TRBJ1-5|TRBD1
TGTGCCAGCAGTGTTGCAGGACAGGGGGGTCAGCCCCAGCATTTT
CASSVAGQGGQPQHF
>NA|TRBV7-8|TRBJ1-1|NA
TGTGCCAGCAGCCTTCGCCCGGCAGGGGACGACACTGAAGCTTTCTTT
CASSLRPAGDDTEAFF
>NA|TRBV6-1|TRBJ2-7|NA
TGTGCCAGCACGGTACGGGGGGCCGCCTACGAGCAGTACTTC
CASTVRGAAYEQYF
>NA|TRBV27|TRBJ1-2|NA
TGTGCCAGCAGTGTCAGGGAAGGCTATGGCTACACCTTC
CASSVREGYGYTF
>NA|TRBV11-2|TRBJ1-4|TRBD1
TGTGCCAGCAGCTTCGCCGGGACAGCCGCTAATGAAAAACTGTTTTTT
CASSFAGTAANEKLFF
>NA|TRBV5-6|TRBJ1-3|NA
TGTGCCAGCAGCTTTGTCCCTGGAAACACCATATATTTT
CASSFVPGNTIYF
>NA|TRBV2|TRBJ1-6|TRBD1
TGTGCCAGCAGACGAGAGGGGGCAACACCCCTCCACTTT
CASRREGATPLHF
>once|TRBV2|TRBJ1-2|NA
TGTGCCAGCGCAACCGGGACAAAAAAGAACTATGGCTACACCTTC
CASATGTKKNYGYTF
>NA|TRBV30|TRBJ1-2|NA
TGTGCCTGGAGTGTATCTCTTAGGGACAAGAATGGCTACACCTTC
CAWSVSLRDKNGYTF
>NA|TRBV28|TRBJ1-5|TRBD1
TGTGCCAGCAGTCAGACAAGGACAGGGCTCAATCAGCCCCAGCATTTT
CASSQTRTGLNQPQHF
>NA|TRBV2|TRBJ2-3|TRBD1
TGTGCCAGCAGCGCGACAGGGTCCGTAGATACGCAGTATTTT
CASSATGSVDTQYF
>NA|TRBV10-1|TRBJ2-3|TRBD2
TGCGCCAGCAGTGAGGGCGGGGGGACAGATACGCAGTATTTT
CASSEGGGTDTQYF